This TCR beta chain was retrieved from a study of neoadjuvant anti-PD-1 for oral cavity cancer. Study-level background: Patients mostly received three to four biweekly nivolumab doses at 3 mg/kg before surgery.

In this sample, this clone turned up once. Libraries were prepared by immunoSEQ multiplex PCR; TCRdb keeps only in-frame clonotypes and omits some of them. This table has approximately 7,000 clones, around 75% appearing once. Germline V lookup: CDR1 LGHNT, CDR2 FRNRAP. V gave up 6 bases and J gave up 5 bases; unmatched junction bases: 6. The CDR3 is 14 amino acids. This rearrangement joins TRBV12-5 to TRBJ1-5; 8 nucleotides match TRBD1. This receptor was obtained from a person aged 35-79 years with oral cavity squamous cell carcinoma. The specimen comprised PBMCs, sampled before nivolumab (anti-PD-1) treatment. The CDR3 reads CASGPTGGDQPQHF. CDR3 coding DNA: TGTGCTAGTGGCCCAACAGGGGGAGATCAGCCCCAGCATTTT.